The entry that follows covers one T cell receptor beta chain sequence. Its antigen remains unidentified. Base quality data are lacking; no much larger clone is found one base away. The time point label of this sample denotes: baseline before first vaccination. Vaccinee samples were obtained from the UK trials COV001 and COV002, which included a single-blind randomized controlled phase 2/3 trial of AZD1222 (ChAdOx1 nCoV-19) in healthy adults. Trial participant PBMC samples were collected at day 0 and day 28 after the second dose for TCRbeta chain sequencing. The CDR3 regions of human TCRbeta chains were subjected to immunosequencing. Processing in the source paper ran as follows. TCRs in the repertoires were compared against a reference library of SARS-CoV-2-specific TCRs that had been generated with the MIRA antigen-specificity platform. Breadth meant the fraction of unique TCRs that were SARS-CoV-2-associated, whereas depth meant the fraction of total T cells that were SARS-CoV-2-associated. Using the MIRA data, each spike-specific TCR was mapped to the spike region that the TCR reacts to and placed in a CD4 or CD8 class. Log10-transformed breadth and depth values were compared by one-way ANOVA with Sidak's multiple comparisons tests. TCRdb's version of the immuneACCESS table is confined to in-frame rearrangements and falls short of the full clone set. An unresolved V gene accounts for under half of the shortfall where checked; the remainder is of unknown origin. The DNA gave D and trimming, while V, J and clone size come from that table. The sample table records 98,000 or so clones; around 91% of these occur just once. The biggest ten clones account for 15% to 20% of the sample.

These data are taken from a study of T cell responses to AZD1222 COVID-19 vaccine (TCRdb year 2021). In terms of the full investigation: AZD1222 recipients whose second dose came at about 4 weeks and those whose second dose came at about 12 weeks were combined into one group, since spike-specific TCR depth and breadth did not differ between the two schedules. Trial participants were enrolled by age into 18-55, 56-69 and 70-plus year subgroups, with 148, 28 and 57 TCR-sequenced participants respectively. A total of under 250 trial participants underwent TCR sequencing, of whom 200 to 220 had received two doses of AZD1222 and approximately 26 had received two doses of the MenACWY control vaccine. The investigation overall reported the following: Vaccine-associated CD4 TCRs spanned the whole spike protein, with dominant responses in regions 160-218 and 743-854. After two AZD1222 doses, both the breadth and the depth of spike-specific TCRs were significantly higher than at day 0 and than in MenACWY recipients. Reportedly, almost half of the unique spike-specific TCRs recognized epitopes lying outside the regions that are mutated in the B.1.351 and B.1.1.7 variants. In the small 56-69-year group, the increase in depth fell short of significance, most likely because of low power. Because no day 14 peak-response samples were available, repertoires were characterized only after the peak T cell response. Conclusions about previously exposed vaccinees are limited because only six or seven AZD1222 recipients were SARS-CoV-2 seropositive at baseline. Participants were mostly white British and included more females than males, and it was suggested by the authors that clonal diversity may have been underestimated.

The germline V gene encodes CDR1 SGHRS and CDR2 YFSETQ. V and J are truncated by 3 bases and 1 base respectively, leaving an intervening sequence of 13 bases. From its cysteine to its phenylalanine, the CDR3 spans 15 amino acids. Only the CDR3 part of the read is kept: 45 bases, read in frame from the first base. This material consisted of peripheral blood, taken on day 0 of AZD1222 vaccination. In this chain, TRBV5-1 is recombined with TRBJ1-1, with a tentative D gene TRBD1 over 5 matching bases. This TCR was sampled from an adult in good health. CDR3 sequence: CASSSRGFGNTEAFF. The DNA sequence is TGCGCCAGCAGCTCAAGGGGATTTGGGAACACTGAAGCTTTCTTT. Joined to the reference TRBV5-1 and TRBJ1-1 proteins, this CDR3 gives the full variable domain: KAGVTQTPRYLIKTRGQQVTLSCSPISGHRSVSWYQQTPGQGLQFLFEYFSETQRNKGNFPGRFSGRQFSNSRSEMNVSTLELGDSALYLCASSSRGFGNTEAFFGQGTRLTVV.